This TCR beta chain was recorded in a study of PD-1 blockade in classical Hodgkin lymphoma. Notes on the study in general: Significantly greater TCR diversity emerged by C4D1 in CD4+ cells but not CD8+ cells. Still unresolved is the cause of the repertoire differences, which may be disease activity or prior therapy.

Every patient experienced relapse after autologous stem cell transplantation, and brentuximab vedotin exposure varied. Responses achieved at best were complete response, partial response or progressive disease. About this clone itself: The antigen remains undetermined. Additional DNA sequences in this sample encode the identical CDR3.

Trimming removed 3 bases at V and 11 bases at J, with 13 bases between. The CDR3 is made up of 12 amino acids. Germline-derived CDR1 and CDR2 are MDHEN and SYDVKM. Sequenced by immunoSEQ multiplex PCR; TCRdb stores in-frame clones only, minus some. Of some 65,000 clones in the sample, about two thirds are singletons; the top ten hold about 9.1%. Here the sequenced sample was peripheral blood mononuclear cells (PBMCs), taken before the second cycle of nivolumab. The rearrangement links TRBV28 to TRBJ1-1; D gene uncertain. The sequence was obtained from a human donor with classical Hodgkin lymphoma. CDR3 protein: CASSLNGGRAFF. The DNA of the CDR3 is TGTGCCAGCAGTTTGAATGGAGGGCGGGCTTTCTTT.